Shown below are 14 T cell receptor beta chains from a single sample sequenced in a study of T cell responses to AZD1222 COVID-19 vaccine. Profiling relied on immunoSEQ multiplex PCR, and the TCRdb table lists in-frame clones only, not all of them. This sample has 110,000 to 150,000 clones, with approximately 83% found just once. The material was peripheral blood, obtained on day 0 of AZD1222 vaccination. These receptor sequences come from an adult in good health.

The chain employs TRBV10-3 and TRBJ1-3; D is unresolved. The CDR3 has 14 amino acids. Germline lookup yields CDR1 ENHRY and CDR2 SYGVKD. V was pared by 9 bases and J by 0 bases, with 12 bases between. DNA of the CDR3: TGTGCCATTGGACCCCAGAGCTCTGGAAACACCATATATTTT. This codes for CAIGPQSSGNTIYF.

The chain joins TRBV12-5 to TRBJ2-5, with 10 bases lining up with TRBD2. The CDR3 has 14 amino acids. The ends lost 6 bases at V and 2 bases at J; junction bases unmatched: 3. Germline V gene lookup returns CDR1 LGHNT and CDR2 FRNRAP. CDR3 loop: CASGSGRVQETQYF. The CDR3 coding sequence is TGTGCTAGTGGGAGCGGGAGGGTACAAGAGACCCAGTACTTC.

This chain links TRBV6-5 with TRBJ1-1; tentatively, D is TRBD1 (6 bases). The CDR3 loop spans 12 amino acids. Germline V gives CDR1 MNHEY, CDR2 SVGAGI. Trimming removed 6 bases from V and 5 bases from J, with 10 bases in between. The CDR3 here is CASRPRGTEAFF. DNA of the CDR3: TGTGCCAGCAGACCTAGGGGGACTGAAGCTTTCTTT.

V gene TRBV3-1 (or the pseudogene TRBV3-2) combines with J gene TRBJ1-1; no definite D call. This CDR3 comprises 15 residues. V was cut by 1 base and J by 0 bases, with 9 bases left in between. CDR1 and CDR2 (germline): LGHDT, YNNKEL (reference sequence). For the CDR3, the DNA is TGTGCCAGCAGCCAAGCCGGACTGTTGAACACTGAAGCTTTCTTT. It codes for CASSQAGLLNTEAFF.

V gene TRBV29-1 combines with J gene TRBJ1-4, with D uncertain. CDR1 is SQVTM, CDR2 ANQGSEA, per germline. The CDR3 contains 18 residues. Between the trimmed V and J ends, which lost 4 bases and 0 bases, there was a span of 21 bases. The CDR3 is CSVVSGGLEGATNEKLFF. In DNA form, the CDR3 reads TGCAGCGTTGTATCAGGAGGACTTGAAGGCGCAACTAATGAAAAACTGTTTTTT.

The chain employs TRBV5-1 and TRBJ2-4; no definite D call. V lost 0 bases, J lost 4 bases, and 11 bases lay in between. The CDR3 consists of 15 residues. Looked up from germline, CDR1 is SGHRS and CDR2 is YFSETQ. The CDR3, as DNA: TGCGCCAGCAGCTTGGAAGAGTACTCTAAAAACATTCAGTACTTC. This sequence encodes CASSLEEYSKNIQYF. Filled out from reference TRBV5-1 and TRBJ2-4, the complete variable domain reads KAGVTQTPRYLIKTRGQQVTLSCSPISGHRSVSWYQQTPGQGLQFLFEYFSETQRNKGNFPGRFSGRQFSNSRSEMNVSTLELGDSALYLCASSLEEYSKNIQYFGAGTRLSVL.

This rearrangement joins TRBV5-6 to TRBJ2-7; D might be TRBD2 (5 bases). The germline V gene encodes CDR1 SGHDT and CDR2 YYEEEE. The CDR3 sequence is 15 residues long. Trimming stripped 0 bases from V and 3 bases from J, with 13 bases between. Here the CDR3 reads CASSLGFSEVYEQYF. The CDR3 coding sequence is TGTGCCAGCAGCTTGGGGTTTAGCGAGGTCTACGAGCAGTACTTC.

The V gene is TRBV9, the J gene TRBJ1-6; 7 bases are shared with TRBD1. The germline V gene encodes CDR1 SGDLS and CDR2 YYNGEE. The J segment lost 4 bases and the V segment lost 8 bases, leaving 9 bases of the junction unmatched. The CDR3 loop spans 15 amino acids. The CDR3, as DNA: TGTGCCAGATGCAGTGACAGGGCTTATAATTCACCCCTCCACTTT. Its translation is CARCSDRAYNSPLHF.

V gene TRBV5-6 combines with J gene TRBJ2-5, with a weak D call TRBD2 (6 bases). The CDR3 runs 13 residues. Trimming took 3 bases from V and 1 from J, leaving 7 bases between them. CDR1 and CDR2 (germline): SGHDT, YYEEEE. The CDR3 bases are TGTGCCAGCAGCTCGGGACTCCAAGAGACCCAGTACTTC. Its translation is CASSSGLQETQYF.

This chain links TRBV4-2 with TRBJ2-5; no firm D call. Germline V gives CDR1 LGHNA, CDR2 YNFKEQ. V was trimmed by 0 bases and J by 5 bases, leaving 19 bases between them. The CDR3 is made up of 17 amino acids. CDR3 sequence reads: CASSQDWGMGGPETQYF. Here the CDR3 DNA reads TGTGCCAGCAGCCAAGATTGGGGAATGGGTGGGCCGGAGACCCAGTACTTC.

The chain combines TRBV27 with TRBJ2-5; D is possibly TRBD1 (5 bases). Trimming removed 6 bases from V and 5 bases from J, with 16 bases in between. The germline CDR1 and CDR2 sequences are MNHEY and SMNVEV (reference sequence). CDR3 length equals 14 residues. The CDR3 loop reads CASSLTAPEETQYF. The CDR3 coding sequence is TGTGCCAGCAGCTTGACAGCTCCGGAGGAGACCCAGTACTTC.

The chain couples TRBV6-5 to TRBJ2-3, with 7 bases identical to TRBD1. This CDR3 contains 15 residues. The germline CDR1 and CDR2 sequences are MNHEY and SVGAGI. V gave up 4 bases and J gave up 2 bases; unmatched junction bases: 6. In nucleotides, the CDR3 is TGTGCCAGCAGTTGGGGGACAGAGGCCACAGATACGCAGTATTTT. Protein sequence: CASSWGTEATDTQYF.

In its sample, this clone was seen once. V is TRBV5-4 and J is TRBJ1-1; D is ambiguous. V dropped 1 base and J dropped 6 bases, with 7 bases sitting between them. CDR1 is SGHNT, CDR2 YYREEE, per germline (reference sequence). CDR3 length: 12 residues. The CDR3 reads CASSLPGAEAFF. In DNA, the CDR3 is TGTGCCAGCAGCTTGCCGGGCGCTGAAGCTTTCTTT.

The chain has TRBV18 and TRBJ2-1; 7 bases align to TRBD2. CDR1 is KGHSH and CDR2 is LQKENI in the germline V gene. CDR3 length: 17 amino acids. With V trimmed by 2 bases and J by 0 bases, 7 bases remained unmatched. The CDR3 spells CASSPNSGGSSYNEQFF. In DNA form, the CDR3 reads TGTGCCAGCTCACCAAACTCTGGCGGGAGCTCCTACAATGAGCAGTTCTTC.